This T cell receptor (beta chain) came from a study of T cells after yellow fever vaccination. For the study at large: Low-cell-number fractions underwent preparation using SMART-Seq v4 Ultra Low Input. Study-wide points: Though it reached lower strength, the secondary response hit its peak faster, day 5 versus 15.

V was clipped by 7 bases and J by 1 base; unmatched bases: 6. The V gene's germline CDR1 is SGHRS and CDR2 YFSETQ. This CDR3 is built from 14 residues. UMIs and a universal primer site were added when TCR cDNA was made by 5'RACE template switching. TCRdb analysed the 5' RACE reads with MiXCR anew, one entry per CDR3 protein. The sample carries 510,000 or so distinct CDR3 sequences, under 25% recorded once. A word on this clonotype: The antigen is undetermined.

The TCR originated in a man aged 30 to 39 who received the YFV17D yellow fever vaccine. The gene calls are TRBV5-1 and TRBJ2-3; 7 bases are a match to TRBD1. This specimen consisted of PBMCs, obtained 15 days after the yellow fever booster vaccination. CDR3 region: CASAQGGGTDTQYF. The CDR3 DNA follows: TGCGCCAGCGCCCAAGGGGGCGGCACAGATACGCAGTATTTT. Complete variable domain (other parts from reference TRBV5-1 and TRBJ2-3): KAGVTQTPRYLIKTRGQQVTLSCSPISGHRSVSWYQQTPGQGLQFLFEYFSETQRNKGNFPGRFSGRQFSNSRSEMNVSTLELGDSALYLCASAQGGGTDTQYFGPGTRLTVL.